The 32 T cell receptor beta chains listed next were all sequenced from one sample in a study of Ad26.COV2.S vaccination and SARS-CoV-2 variants. Treatment: 19 received Ad26.COV2.S at low or high dose, single or two shots; several received placebo; per-sample allocation not given. The samples were gathered on day 63 after the first injection of vaccine or placebo. Measured with immunoSEQ multiplex PCR; TCRdb has only the in-frame clones, and not every one. This repertoire shows about 350,000 clones, 85% found once; its top ten account for around 3.3%. This specimen was peripheral blood, taken in a trial of Ad26.COV2.S vaccine versus placebo. These receptors were collected from a person between 18 and 60 years old who received the Ad26.COV2.S COVID-19 vaccine or a placebo.

This clone was observed a handful of times. The V and J genes are TRBV7-2 and TRBJ2-1; 7 nucleotides agree with TRBD2. The germline CDR1 and CDR2 sequences are SGHTA and FQGNSA. Trimming at V came to 3 bases and at J to 1 base, leaving 0 bases not matched to a gene. CDR3 length equals 14 residues. CDR3 DNA sequence: TGTGCCAGCAGCTTCGGGGGGTCCTACAATGAGCAGTTCTTC. It translates to CASSFGGSYNEQFF. The full variable domain, its missing parts supplied by reference TRBV7-2 and TRBJ2-1, is GAGVSQSPSNKVTEKGKDVELRCDPISGHTALYWYRQSLGQGLEFLIYFQGNSAPDKSGLPSDRFSAERTGGSVSTLTIQRTQQEDSAVYLCASSFGGSYNEQFFGPGTRLTVL.

The V call is TRBV5-1, the J call TRBJ2-1, with 9 bases identical to TRBD2. Per germline, CDR1 SGHRS and CDR2 YFSETQ. The CDR3 runs to 15 residues. V shed 0 bases and J 6 bases; nucleotides not matched to a gene: 4. The CDR3 region is CASSLVGSGGNEQFF. The CDR3 DNA sequence: TGCGCCAGCAGCTTGGTGGGTAGCGGGGGCAATGAGCAGTTCTTC.

V usage is TRBV7-2 and J usage is TRBJ2-3; D gene uncertain. The CDR3 is 11 residues long. The V gene's germline CDR1 is SGHTA and CDR2 FQGNSA. The V end lost 7 bases, the J end lost 9 bases, and 11 bases lay between the germline ends. The chain's CDR3 is CASTTTTTQYF. Written as DNA, the CDR3 is TGTGCCAGCACTACTACCACGACGCAGTATTTT.

The chain uses TRBV7-8 and TRBJ2-3; D assignment may be TRBD1 or TRBD2 (6 bases each). The V and J ends lost 1 base and 2 bases respectively, with 19 bases between them. Germline CDR1 and CDR2: SGHVS and FQNEAQ. The CDR3 contains 18 residues. This CDR3 reads CASSLVGKGGEVTDTQYF. CDR3 sequence (DNA): TGTGCCAGCAGCTTAGTCGGGAAGGGGGGAGAGGTCACAGATACGCAGTATTTT.

The chain links TRBV5-1 to TRBJ2-4; 9 bases are shared with TRBD2. The CDR3 is 17 residues long. The trim removed 1 base at V and 6 bases at J, leaving 11 bases unmatched. Germline assignment: CDR1 SGHRS and CDR2 YFSETQ. The CDR3 sequence is CASSLRSSGGSGNIQYF. CDR3 DNA: TGCGCCAGCAGCTTGCGGAGTAGCGGGGGTTCGGGAAACATTCAGTACTTC.

The J gene is TRBJ2-3, the V gene TRBV7-2; 9 positions match TRBD2. This CDR3 contains 16 residues. Germline CDR1 reads SGHTA; CDR2 reads FQGNSA. V dropped 5 bases and J dropped 5; count of bases not matched to a gene: 11. The CDR3 coding sequence is TGTGCCAGCAGCACGGGACTAGCTCATCTGGGAGATACGCAGTATTTT. Residues: CASSTGLAHLGDTQYF.

The chain is built from TRBV9 and TRBJ1-5; 8 nucleotides agree with TRBD1. This CDR3 has 13 amino acids. Germline assignment: CDR1 SGDLS and CDR2 YYNGEE. V trimming: 5 bases; J trimming: 9 bases; junction bases outside the gene matches: 7. This CDR3 is CASSSHDRGPQHF. The CDR3 DNA is TGTGCCAGCAGTTCTCACGACAGGGGGCCCCAGCATTTT. The full variable domain, rest sourced from reference TRBV9 and TRBJ1-5, is DSGVTQTPKHLITATGQRVTLRCSPRSGDLSVYWYQQSLDQGLQFLIQYYNGEERAKGNILERFSAQQFPDLHSELNLSSLELGDSALYFCASSSHDRGPQHFGDGTRLSIL.

This sequence joins TRBV4-1 and TRBJ2-7; TRBD1 aligns across 7 bases. Germline lookup yields CDR1 MGHRA and CDR2 YSYEKL. CDR3 size: 16 residues. J gave up 4 bases and V 0 bases, and 9 bases lay outside the gene matches. This CDR3 reads CASSQDLQGFGYEQYF. CDR3 coding DNA: TGCGCCAGCAGCCAAGATTTACAGGGGTTCGGGTACGAGCAGTACTTC.

The V and J genes are TRBV18 and TRBJ2-5; D may correspond to TRBD1 or TRBD2 (5 bases each). Germline V gene sequence: CDR1 KGHSH, CDR2 LQKENI. The ends were cut back, 3 bases at V and 1 base at J, with 9 bases in the middle. CDR3 length: 14 amino acids. The CDR3: CASSPAGAQETQYF. The DNA for the CDR3 is TGTGCCAGCTCACCTGCCGGGGCCCAAGAGACCCAGTACTTC.

The rearrangement uses TRBV5-5 and TRBJ1-4; 12 positions agree with TRBD1. Germline loops: CDR1 SGHKS, CDR2 YYEKEE (reference sequence). The ends lost 4 bases at V and 11 bases at J; junction bases unmatched: 6. This CDR3 comprises 14 residues. CDR3 region: CASSMGQGARKLFF. In DNA, the CDR3 is TGTGCCAGCAGCATGGGACAGGGGGCTCGGAAACTGTTTTTT. Full variable domain (outside the CDR3, taken from reference TRBV5-5 and TRBJ1-4): DAGVTQSPTHLIKTRGQQVTLRCSPISGHKSVSWYQQVLGQGPQFIFQYYEKEERGRGNFPDRFSARQFPNYSSELNVNALLLGDSALYLCASSMGQGARKLFFGSGTQLSVL.

The genes are TRBV5-1 and TRBJ2-1; 9 positions match TRBD2. The CDR3 contains 18 residues. The V and J ends lost 0 bases and 4 bases, in that order; junction bases with no gene match: 11. Germline V gene lookup returns CDR1 SGHRS and CDR2 YFSETQ. CDR3 amino acids: CASSLGWLAGDTYNEQFF. The CDR3 DNA sequence: TGCGCCAGCAGCTTGGGGTGGTTAGCGGGGGATACATACAATGAGCAGTTCTTC. The whole variable domain, remainder taken from reference TRBV5-1 and TRBJ2-1, is KAGVTQTPRYLIKTRGQQVTLSCSPISGHRSVSWYQQTPGQGLQFLFEYFSETQRNKGNFPGRFSGRQFSNSRSEMNVSTLELGDSALYLCASSLGWLAGDTYNEQFFGPGTRLTVL.

The count of this clone is one. The chain couples TRBV3-1 (or the pseudogene TRBV3-2) to TRBJ2-3; a possible D gene is TRBD2 (7 bases). Germline lookup yields CDR1 LGHDT and CDR2 YNNKEL (reference sequence). The CDR3 consists of 16 residues. V was shortened by 7 bases and J by 2 bases, with 19 bases between the two germline ends. The chain's CDR3 is CASITGRGTYTDTQYF. For the CDR3, the DNA is TGTGCCAGCATCACAGGGAGGGGGACCTACACAGATACGCAGTATTTT.

The chain uses TRBV3-1 (or the pseudogene TRBV3-2) and TRBJ1-2; 8 bases are shared with TRBD1. The CDR3 totals 15 residues. Germline CDR1 LGHDT, CDR2 YNNKEL (reference sequence). V gave up 0 bases and J gave up 4 bases; unmatched junction bases: 4. In DNA, the CDR3 is TGTGCCAGCAGCCAAGATCCAGGGGGCGTCTATGGCTACACCTTC. Encoded protein: CASSQDPGGVYGYTF.

The rearrangement joins TRBV2 to TRBJ2-3; the D is unclear. The CDR3 has 13 amino acids. Trimming took 3 bases from V and 5 from J, leaving 9 bases between them. Germline-derived CDR1 and CDR2 are SNHLY and FYNNEI. CDR3 residues: CASSDQVGDTQYF. CDR3 coding DNA: TGTGCCAGCAGTGACCAGGTAGGAGATACGCAGTATTTT.

This clone was seen only once. The J gene is TRBJ2-7, the V gene TRBV2, with D possibly being TRBD2 (6 bases). V was shortened by 2 bases and J by 3 bases, with 17 bases between the two germline ends. The CDR3 runs 16 residues. Looked up from germline, CDR1 is SNHLY and CDR2 is FYNNEI. In nucleotides, the CDR3 is TGTGCCAGCAGTGAACGGCTACTAGCTGAGAACTACGAGCAGTACTTC. Protein product: CASSERLLAENYEQYF.

The V call is TRBV24-1, the J call TRBJ2-1, with D perhaps matching TRBD1 or TRBD2 (5 bases each). Trimming took off 4 bases at V and 6 bases at J, with 15 bases between the two ends. This CDR3 has 15 residues. Germline CDR1 reads KGHDR; CDR2 reads SFDVKD. Here the CDR3 reads CATSDAGALTNEQFF. CDR3 in DNA: TGTGCCACCAGTGACGCCGGGGCTCTAACCAATGAGCAGTTCTTC.

The chain combines TRBV9 with TRBJ2-3; the D gene is possibly TRBD2 (6 bases). V was trimmed by 3 bases and J by 6 bases, leaving 8 bases between them. The CDR3 sequence is 12 residues long. In germline, CDR1 is SGDLS, CDR2 YYNGEE. The CDR3 DNA follows: TGTGCCAGCAGCGGGGAGGCGGATACGCAGTATTTT. Amino acid sequence: CASSGEADTQYF.

The V and J genes are TRBV2 and TRBJ1-1; D is undetermined. V was trimmed by 4 bases and J by 0 bases, leaving 12 bases between them. This CDR3 spans 15 amino acids. Germline V gene lookup returns CDR1 SNHLY and CDR2 FYNNEI. For the CDR3, the DNA is TGTGCCAGCAGTGTAGCCACAGACATGAACACTGAAGCTTTCTTT. Translating gives CASSVATDMNTEAFF. The variable domain in full, completed from reference TRBV2 and TRBJ1-1, reads EPEVTQTPSHQVTQMGQEVILRCVPISNHLYFYWYRQILGQKVEFLVSFYNNEISEKSEIFDDQFSVERPDGSNFTLKIRSTKLEDSAMYFCASSVATDMNTEAFFGQGTRLTVV.

The chain is built from TRBV10-2 and TRBJ2-3; 10 positions match TRBD2. With V trimmed by 7 bases and J by 2 bases, 6 bases remained unmatched. Germline V lookup: CDR1 WSHSY, CDR2 SAAADI. The CDR3 is 15 amino acids. CDR3 nucleotide sequence: TGCGCCAGCACAACGGGACTAGCGACCACAGATACGCAGTATTTT. Residues: CASTTGLATTDTQYF.

The chain recombines TRBV14 with TRBJ2-5; D is unresolved. This CDR3 is 14 amino acids long. Looked up from germline, CDR1 is SGHDN and CDR2 is FVKESK. V was cut by 1 base and J by 4 bases, with 10 bases left in between. The CDR3 reads CASSQGARSETQYF. CDR3 coding DNA: TGTGCCAGCAGCCAAGGGGCTAGGTCAGAGACCCAGTACTTC.

Comment on this clone: This sample also contains other DNA sequences that code for the same CDR3. The gene calls are TRBV11-2 and TRBJ2-7; D is possibly TRBD1 (6 bases). CDR1 and CDR2 from the germline V gene are SGHAT and FQNNGV. Trimming stripped 1 base from V and 3 bases from J, with 10 bases between. CDR3 length equals 14 residues. For the CDR3, the DNA is TGTGCCAGCAGCTTAGGGCAGGGGTACTACGAGCAGTACTTC. It yields the protein CASSLGQGYYEQYF.

The CDR3 protein is CASSPSGTGGEKLFF. The CDR3 DNA reads as TGTGCCAGCAGCCCGTCCGGGACAGGGGGCGAAAAACTGTTTTTT. The rearrangement joins TRBV7-9 to TRBJ1-4; 12 bases align to TRBD1. This CDR3 has 15 residues. CDR1 is SEHNR and CDR2 is FQNEAQ in the germline V gene (reference sequence). Losses at the gene ends were 5 bases for V and 8 bases for J; bases not matched to a gene: 6.

This clone appeared a single time. J is TRBJ1-2 and V is TRBV5-8, with D possibly matching TRBD1 (5 bases). Germline V gives CDR1 SGHTS, CDR2 YDEGEE. The CDR3 has 15 amino acids. Trimming took 6 bases from V and 7 from J, leaving 22 bases between them. CDR3 residues: CASTRYRGGHGGYTF. DNA for the CDR3: TGTGCCAGCACCCGTTATAGGGGCGGCCATGGTGGCTACACCTTC. Supplemented by reference TRBV5-8 and TRBJ1-2, the full variable domain reads EAGVTQSPTHLIKTRGQQATLRCSPISGHTSVYWYQQALGLGLQFLLWYDEGEERNRGNFPPRFSGRQFPNYSSELNVNALELEDSALYLCASTRYRGGHGGYTFGSGTRLTVV.

This clone was counted between two and nine times. This chain joins TRBV6-6 and TRBJ2-7; 9 nucleotides match TRBD1. Germline trimming cut 7 bases from V and 1 base from J; bases unmatched to any gene: 8. The CDR3 sequence is 15 residues long. Germline V gene lookup returns CDR1 MNHNY and CDR2 SVGAGI (reference sequence). The CDR3 region is CASIPEGTGSYEQYF. The CDR3, as DNA: TGTGCCAGCATTCCCGAAGGGACAGGGTCCTACGAGCAGTACTTC.

This clone appeared a single time. The rearrangement links TRBV5-4 to TRBJ1-5; D unresolved. CDR1 is SGHNT and CDR2 is YYREEE in the germline V gene (reference sequence). The CDR3 consists of 12 residues. The V gene lost 4 bases and the J gene lost 4 bases, with 6 bases spanning the gap. The CDR3 sequence: CASSNENQPQHF. Written as DNA, the CDR3 is TGTGCCAGCAGCAACGAGAATCAGCCCCAGCATTTT.

This rearrangement joins TRBV5-1 to TRBJ2-7, with 9 bases fitting TRBD1. There are 14 residues in the CDR3. The junction had 8 bases not matched to a gene; V was cut back by 3 bases and J by 7 bases. Germline V gene lookup returns CDR1 SGHRS and CDR2 YFSETQ. DNA of the CDR3: TGCGCCAGCAGCTCCGGGACAGGGCACTCTGAGCAGTACTTC. Protein product: CASSSGTGHSEQYF.

V and J are TRBV30 and TRBJ2-2; TRBD2 aligns across 7 bases. CDR1 GTSNPN and CDR2 SVGIG come from the germline V gene (reference sequence). This CDR3 has 13 amino acids. Trimming at V came to 5 bases and at J to 3 bases, leaving 3 bases not matched to a gene. CDR3 DNA sequence: TGTGCCTGGGGGCTAGCGGACACCGGGGAGCTGTTTTTT. Translating it yields CAWGLADTGELFF. Full variable domain (rest looked up from reference TRBV30 and TRBJ2-2): SQTIHQWPATLVQPVGSPLSLECTVEGTSNPNLYWYRQAAGRGLQLLFYSVGIGQISSEVPQNLSASRPQDRQFILSSKKLLLSDSGFYLCAWGLADTGELFFGEGSRLTVL.

The chain carries TRBV7-9 and TRBJ1-5; possible D gene TRBD1, 5 bases. The germline gives CDR1 SEHNR, CDR2 FQNEAQ (reference sequence). The CDR3 is 13 amino acids. Between the trimmed V and J ends, which lost 3 bases and 4 bases, there was a span of 7 bases. The CDR3 region is CASSFGGNQPQHF. For the CDR3, the DNA is TGTGCCAGCAGCTTTGGGGGGAATCAGCCCCAGCATTTT.

Only one count was recorded for this clone. The CDR3 reads CASSPLPGRSDQPQHF. The CDR3 nucleotides are TGTGCCAGCTCGCCGCTGCCCGGGAGATCCGATCAGCCCCAGCATTTT. The chain links TRBV7-6 to TRBJ1-5, with D hard to call. The CDR3 contains 16 residues. CDR1 and CDR2 from the germline V gene are SGHVS and FNYEAQ. V lost 8 bases to trimming and J lost 5 bases, with 22 bases between them. Combining the CDR3 with reference TRBV7-6 and TRBJ1-5 gives the whole variable domain GAGVSQSPRYKVTKRGQDVALRCDPISGHVSLYWYRQALGQGPEFLTYFNYEAQQDKSGLPNDRFSAERPEGSISTLTIQRTEQRDSAMYRCASSPLPGRSDQPQHFGDGTRLSIL.

The chain has TRBV15 and TRBJ2-7; 7 bases fit TRBD1. Looked up from germline, CDR1 is LNHNV and CDR2 is YYDKDF (reference sequence). This CDR3 contains 15 residues. The V and J ends lost 1 base and 2 bases, in that order; junction bases with no gene match: 5. The CDR3 coding sequence is TGTGCCACCAGCAGAGCCAGGGGGAGCCCCTACGAGCAGTACTTC. This encodes CATSRARGSPYEQYF.

The chain carries TRBV5-4 and TRBJ1-2, with TRBD1 identical over 7 bases. The germline V gene has CDR1 SGHNT and CDR2 YYREEE (reference sequence). The CDR3 loop spans 18 amino acids. The V and J ends lost 1 base and 7 bases, in that order; junction bases with no gene match: 19. DNA for the CDR3: TGTGCCAGCAGCTTGCGGACAGGTAGTGGGTTGGGCGGAACTGGCTACACCTTC. It is translated as CASSLRTGSGLGGTGYTF.

A note on this clone: One end of the junction varies from germline; a read error may be responsible. The chain joins TRBV7-8 to TRBJ2-6, with D hard to call. CDR3 size: 14 residues. Germline V gives CDR1 SGHVS, CDR2 FQNEAQ. CDR3 in DNA: TGTGTCAGCAGCCAAGACTCTGGGGCCAACGTCCTGACTTTC. It encodes CVSSQDSGANVLTF. Full variable domain (outside the CDR3, taken from reference TRBV7-8 and TRBJ2-6): GAGVSQSPRYKVAKRGQDVALRCDPISGHVSLFWYQQALGQGPEFLTYFQNEAQLDKSGLPSDRFFAERPEGSVSTLKIQRTQQEDSAVYLCVSSQDSGANVLTFGAGSRLTVL.